This TCR beta chain is drawn from a study of vaccination and CD4 T cells after COVID-19. As for the study in general: Overlapping peptides covering the spike proteins of SARS-CoV-2, HCoV-NL63, HCoV-OC43 and HCoV-229E were added to stimulate cells.

An Oncomine TCR Beta short-read assay was used to sequence the DNA from cultured CD4+ T cells. TCRdb re-derived calls from the PCR reads in MiXCR, one entry per CDR3 protein. Of roughly 20,000 distinct CDR3 sequences listed, approximately 65% are singletons. Noted treatment: roughly 11-day PBMC culture with coronavirus spike peptide pools or control peptides (ViraFEST assay). ViraFEST expanded antigen-specific T cells with peptide pools, then sequenced TCRs. There are a few counts of this clonotype. Antigen unknown. This specimen was CD4+ T cells from blood, cultured in vitro, taken before SARS-CoV-2 vaccination. This clonotype originated in a human donor who received a COVID-19 vaccine.

Here the CDR3 reads CASSDRFTDTQYF. The CDR3 nucleotides are TGTGCCAGCAGTGACAGGTTCACAGATACGCAGTATTTT. The J gene is TRBJ2-3, the V gene TRBV2, with D unclear. This CDR3 spans 13 amino acids. Germline loops: CDR1 SNHLY, CDR2 FYNNEI. Trimming removed 3 bases at V and 2 bases at J, with 6 bases between.